This T cell receptor beta chain was profiled in a study of neurological immune-mediated disorders. As for time point: longitudinal time-point 1 (baseline). Healthy controls were blood bank volunteers in Maryland, USA. J gave up 1 base and V 6 bases, and 14 bases lay outside the gene matches. This CDR3 comprises 18 residues. Germline V gene lookup returns CDR1 WSHSY and CDR2 SAAADI. The cDNA was produced through 5'RACE with 10-nucleotide random UMIs. TCRdb independently ran MiXCR on the 5' RACE reads; one entry per CDR3 protein. There are about 49,000 distinct CDR3 sequences in the sample; approximately 11% occur only once, and about 1.6% lies in the top ten. This clonotype was found many times. No antigen is known for it. The study, taken as a whole, reports: It was HTLV-1-associated myelopathy that showed the most TCR clonal expansion, while multiple sclerosis showed the least, falling below healthy controls. Expanded clones shared no identical CDR3 amino acid sequences across subjects, which suggested private TCR-beta repertoires in all groups.

Material: PBMCs. This rearrangement joins TRBV10-2 to TRBJ1-5; 8 nucleotides align to TRBD1. The source is a woman aged 40-49 years in good health. This chain's CDR3 is CASRTGTGGVVSNQPQHF. CDR3 bases: TGCGCCAGCAGGACCGGGACAGGAGGGGTAGTAAGCAATCAGCCCCAGCATTTT.